The sequence of this TCR beta chain was determined in a study of cytomegalovirus exposure and HLA in healthy donors. Study-wide findings and caveats: Within an earlier analysis, most TCR beta V segments proved productive either about 90% or about 30% of the time. One cluster of highly shared sequence variants probably arose as a sequencing artifact.

On this clone: Its antigen is unidentified.

PCR involved 60 Vbeta and 13 Jbeta primers. Data came from immunoSEQ multiplex PCR; TCRdb stores just in-frame clones and leaves some out. The profile shows 110,000 to 150,000 clones, 70% to 80% of them singletons. With 5 bases removed from V and 1 base from J, the gap between germline ends came to 14 bases. Germline values: CDR1 SGHAT, CDR2 FQNNGV. CDR3 length: 15 residues. Sequenced input: PBMCs. This clonotype originated in an older woman in good health and CMV-seropositive. The chain carries TRBV11-2 and TRBJ1-1; D might be TRBD1 (6 bases). CDR3 region: CASSPRGAANTEAFF. The CDR3 nucleotides are TGTGCCAGCAGCCCCCGGGGGGCAGCGAACACTGAAGCTTTCTTT.